The 14 T cell receptor beta chains below come from one sample, sequenced in a study of blood T cell repertoires in COVID-19. Repertoires were generated with immunoSEQ multiplex PCR, while TCRdb's copy carries only in-frame clones and drops some. The data contain around 100,000 clones, 84% of them singletons. Source material: peripheral blood. These receptors were taken from a woman aged 40 to 49 with acute or convalescent COVID-19.

The CDR3 loop is CSASSSGNTIYF. The CDR3 DNA sequence: TGCAGTGCTAGTTCATCTGGAAACACCATATATTTT. This chain uses TRBV20-1 with TRBJ1-3; no reliable D call. This CDR3 comprises 12 residues. CDR1 DFQATT and CDR2 SNEGSKA come from the germline V gene (reference sequence). Trimming took 3 bases from V and 1 from J, leaving 4 bases between them.

The rearrangement joins TRBV4-1 to TRBJ2-2, with TRBD2 as a possible D gene (7 bases). CDR3 size: 16 residues. Trimming took off 8 bases at V and 7 bases at J, with 23 bases between the two ends. Germline lookup yields CDR1 MGHRA and CDR2 YSYEKL. CDR3 nucleotide sequence: TGCGCCAGCGCGGGCGGGGGCCGCCCGAAGGGCGGGGAGCTGTTTTTT. Its protein product is CASAGGGRPKGGELFF.

V is TRBV6-5 and J is TRBJ1-4; perhaps TRBD1 as D (5 bases). The germline V and J ends were trimmed by 4 bases and 0 bases, with 12 bases remaining between them. Germline V gene sequence: CDR1 MNHEY, CDR2 SVGAGI. The CDR3 extends over 16 amino acids. The DNA for the CDR3 is TGTGCCAGCAGTTCCCCCGGGGGTCCAACTAATGAAAAACTGTTTTTT. As protein: CASSSPGGPTNEKLFF.

V is TRBV6-2 or TRBV6-3 and J is TRBJ2-1; 7 nucleotides match TRBD2. This CDR3 is built from 15 residues. Germline V gives CDR1 MNHEY, CDR2 SVGEGT. J lost 0 bases, V lost 2 bases, and 1 base had no gene match. The CDR3 loop reads CASSYRGSSYNEQFF. Here the CDR3 DNA reads TGTGCCAGCAGTTACCGCGGGAGCTCCTACAATGAGCAGTTCTTC.

This chain joins TRBV5-4 and TRBJ2-2; possible D gene TRBD1, 5 bases. Germline lookup yields CDR1 SGHNT and CDR2 YYREEE (reference sequence). The CDR3 sequence is 15 residues long. V shed 0 bases and J shed 3 bases, with 9 bases lying between them. In DNA, the CDR3 is TGTGCCAGCAGCTTGGGGGGCCAATACACCGGGGAGCTGTTTTTT. Translated, it gives CASSLGGQYTGELFF.

V gene TRBV5-4 combines with J gene TRBJ1-1; 12 bases match TRBD1. The ends lost 4 bases at V and 11 bases at J; junction bases unmatched: 12. Germline V gives CDR1 SGHNT, CDR2 YYREEE (reference sequence). The CDR3 has 15 residues. DNA of the CDR3: TGTGCCAGCAGCCTAGGGACAGGGGGCGCCGGGAGGGCTTTCTTT. Its translation is CASSLGTGGAGRAFF.

The gene calls are TRBV6-1 and TRBJ1-5, with D possibly matching TRBD1 (5 bases). V was cut by 0 bases and J by 0 bases, with 9 bases left in between. In germline, CDR1 is MNHNS, CDR2 SASEGT. The CDR3 consists of 16 residues. The CDR3 bases are TGTGCCAGCAGTGAAGCCCCCAGGGTTAGCAATCAGCCCCAGCATTTT. It yields the protein CASSEAPRVSNQPQHF.

This sequence joins TRBV9 and TRBJ2-7; 7 bases are a match to TRBD1. CDR1 and CDR2 (germline): SGDLS, YYNGEE. V gave up 4 bases and J gave up 5 bases; unmatched junction bases: 3. This CDR3 has 12 amino acids. The CDR3 loop is CASSRTGDEQYF. The CDR3 DNA is TGTGCCAGCAGCCGAACAGGGGACGAGCAGTACTTC. Based on the CDR3 plus reference TRBV9 and TRBJ2-7, the full variable domain is DSGVTQTPKHLITATGQRVTLRCSPRSGDLSVYWYQQSLDQGLQFLIQYYNGEERAKGNILERFSAQQFPDLHSELNLSSLELGDSALYFCASSRTGDEQYFGPGTRLTVT.

The chain recombines TRBV5-1 with TRBJ1-1; unclear D gene. The germline gives CDR1 SGHRS, CDR2 YFSETQ. This CDR3 is built from 13 residues. V shed 1 base and J shed 2 bases, with 6 bases lying between them. The CDR3 region has the DNA TGCGCCAGCAGCTTGCCATCAAACACTGAAGCTTTCTTT. Amino acids: CASSLPSNTEAFF. The full variable domain, in which reference TRBV5-1 and TRBJ1-1 provide the parts outside the CDR3, is KAGVTQTPRYLIKTRGQQVTLSCSPISGHRSVSWYQQTPGQGLQFLFEYFSETQRNKGNFPGRFSGRQFSNSRSEMNVSTLELGDSALYLCASSLPSNTEAFFGQGTRLTVV.

This clone was detected once. The chain couples TRBV7-9 to TRBJ2-7; D gene uncertain. Germline CDR1 reads SEHNR; CDR2 reads FQNEAQ (reference sequence). The germline V and J ends were trimmed by 4 bases and 3 bases, with 13 bases remaining between them. The CDR3 length is 14 residues. DNA for the CDR3: TGTGCCAGCAGCTACGTCGGCGGAAGCTACGAGCAGTACTTC. This sequence encodes CASSYVGGSYEQYF.

This clone has only one observation. Here the CDR3 reads CASSQGLAGGFEQYF. The CDR3 bases are TGCGCCAGCAGCCAAGGACTAGCGGGGGGGTTTGAGCAGTACTTC. J is TRBJ2-7 and V is TRBV4-3, with 14 bases that match TRBD2. The germline V gene has CDR1 LGHNA and CDR2 YSLEER. With V trimmed by 1 base and J by 7 bases, 3 bases remained unmatched. This CDR3 comprises 15 residues.

This sequence joins TRBV6-2 or TRBV6-3 and TRBJ2-1; 8 bases match TRBD2. Germline V CDR1 and CDR2: MNHEY, SVGEGT. The CDR3 is made up of 18 amino acids. With 0 bases clipped from V and 0 bases from J, the junction kept 7 bases outside the gene matches. This chain's CDR3 is CASSYSKAGESSYNEQFF. The CDR3 DNA follows: TGTGCCAGCAGTTACTCGAAAGCGGGGGAAAGCTCCTACAATGAGCAGTTCTTC.

This clone was seen a few times. The chain joins TRBV19 to TRBJ1-3; the match to TRBD1 covers 9 bases. Trimming took 6 bases from V and 4 from J; bases not matched to a gene: 10. The CDR3 runs 16 residues. CDR1 is LNHDA, CDR2 SQIVND, per germline (reference sequence). The CDR3 DNA is TGTGCCAGTAGAACCGGGACAGGGAAATCAGGAAACACCATATATTTT. As protein: CASRTGTGKSGNTIYF.

This sequence joins TRBV7-2 and TRBJ2-7; TRBD1 is a possible D gene (5 bases). The V gene's germline CDR1 is SGHTA and CDR2 FQGNSA. The V end was cut by 2 bases, the J end by 6 bases, with 14 bases between. This CDR3 has 14 residues. The DNA for the CDR3 is TGTGCCAGCAGCTTAAGTGCTAGGGGAACCGAGCAGTACTTC. Translation gives CASSLSARGTEQYF.